Following are 17 T cell receptor beta chains from one sample sequenced in a study of T cell changes during pregnancy in multiple sclerosis. Produced via immunoSEQ multiplex PCR; TCRdb's table is partial and in-frame only. This table has tens of thousands of clones, about 90% appearing once. The input for sequencing was peripheral blood, taken in the second trimester of pregnancy. The receptors here all came from a female donor in good health, enrolled as a control in a pregnancy study.

The V call is TRBV7-9, the J call TRBJ2-1; 12 bases align to TRBD2. The CDR3 is 17 residues long. J was trimmed by 4 bases and V by 4 bases; bases with no gene match: 8. Germline values: CDR1 SEHNR, CDR2 FQNEAQ (reference sequence). Here the CDR3 DNA reads TGTGCCAGCAGCTCGCGGACTAGCGGGGAATCTTACAATGAGCAGTTCTTC. Translated: CASSSRTSGESYNEQFF.

This clone was observed a single time. The chain carries TRBV28 and TRBJ2-3; the match to TRBD2 covers 13 bases. This CDR3 has 18 residues. Germline V lookup: CDR1 MDHEN, CDR2 SYDVKM. With 8 bases clipped from V and 1 base from J, the junction kept 12 bases outside the gene matches. CDR3 loop: CASVRGLAGTMGTDTQYF. CDR3 sequence (DNA): TGTGCCAGCGTCCGGGGACTAGCGGGAACCATGGGCACAGATACGCAGTATTTT.

The chain recombines TRBV30 with TRBJ2-7; possible D gene TRBD1, 6 bases. This CDR3 comprises 14 residues. Per germline, CDR1 GTSNPN and CDR2 SVGIG (reference sequence). V shed 2 bases and J shed 5 bases, with 16 bases lying between them. In DNA form, the CDR3 reads TGTGCCTGGAGTCGAGGGGCAGGGGTGAACGAGCAGTACTTC. Encoded protein: CAWSRGAGVNEQYF.

The chain uses TRBV27 and TRBJ2-7; 12 bases are a match to TRBD1. V was clipped by 7 bases and J by 4 bases; unmatched bases: 11. Germline lookup yields CDR1 MNHEY and CDR2 SMNVEV (reference sequence). The CDR3 loop spans 16 amino acids. The CDR3 loop is CASTKQGQGAMYEQYF. The CDR3 coding sequence is TGTGCCAGCACCAAACAGGGACAGGGGGCGATGTACGAGCAGTACTTC.

This clone was seen a single time. The chain combines TRBV9 with TRBJ2-2, with 8 bases lining up with TRBD2. This CDR3 is built from 17 residues. Germline assignment: CDR1 SGDLS and CDR2 YYNGEE. V trimming: 0 bases; J trimming: 4 bases; junction bases outside the gene matches: 8. CDR3 residues: CASSVAFAGGVTGELFF. The DNA for the CDR3 is TGTGCCAGCAGCGTAGCTTTTGCGGGGGGCGTCACCGGGGAGCTGTTTTTT. Using reference TRBV9 and TRBJ2-2 for the parts outside the CDR3, the full variable domain is DSGVTQTPKHLITATGQRVTLRCSPRSGDLSVYWYQQSLDQGLQFLIQYYNGEERAKGNILERFSAQQFPDLHSELNLSSLELGDSALYFCASSVAFAGGVTGELFFGEGSRLTVL.

The chain's CDR3 is CASTTPRSGTGANVLTF. CDR3 sequence (DNA): TGTGCCAGCACCACCCCCCGAAGCGGGACTGGGGCCAACGTCCTGACTTTC. The V call is TRBV5-6, the J call TRBJ2-6; 7 bases agree with TRBD2. The V segment lost 6 bases and the J segment 2 bases; nucleotides outside the gene matches: 11. CDR3 size: 17 residues. CDR1 is SGHDT, CDR2 YYEEEE, per germline. The full variable domain, with the rest looked up from reference TRBV5-6 and TRBJ2-6, is DAGVTQSPTHLIKTRGQQVTLRCSPKSGHDTVSWYQQALGQGPQFIFQYYEEEERQRGNFPDRFSGHQFPNYSSELNVNALLLGDSALYLCASTTPRSGTGANVLTFGAGSRLTVL.

The rearrangement joins TRBV5-4 to TRBJ2-3; 11 bases are a match to TRBD2. Germline CDR1 is SGHNT and CDR2 is YYREEE (reference sequence). The length of the CDR3 is 16 residues. After removal of 4 bases from V and 4 bases from J, the junction contained 8 bases not matched to a gene. The CDR3 sequence: CASSHRSGRAADTQYF. The CDR3 DNA sequence: TGTGCCAGCAGCCATCGTAGCGGGAGGGCAGCAGATACGCAGTATTTT.

The V gene is TRBV7-2, the J gene TRBJ2-3; no clear D gene. The CDR3 consists of 11 residues. V was shortened by 2 bases and J by 5 bases, with 2 bases between the two germline ends. Per germline, CDR1 SGHTA and CDR2 FQGNSA. The chain's CDR3 is CASSLRDTQYF. DNA for the CDR3: TGTGCCAGCAGCTTACGAGATACGCAGTATTTT.

A single count supports this clone. The rearrangement links TRBV6-1 to TRBJ1-1; D is unclear. Germline lookup yields CDR1 MNHNS and CDR2 SASEGT. V dropped 6 bases and J dropped 4 bases, with 12 bases sitting between them. The CDR3 is 13 residues long. The CDR3 loop reads CASSLSDTTEAFF. CDR3 sequence (DNA): TGTGCCAGCAGCCTCAGTGACACCACTGAAGCTTTCTTT.

The rearrangement joins TRBV28 to TRBJ1-3; 9 nucleotides match TRBD1. Germline values: CDR1 MDHEN, CDR2 SYDVKM. The V and J ends lost 6 bases and 3 bases, in that order; junction bases with no gene match: 21. This CDR3 has 20 residues. The CDR3, as DNA: TGTGCCAGCAGCCCCCCCAGTGGGCGACAGGGGGGAGTGTATGGAAACACCATATATTTT. Translated: CASSPPSGRQGGVYGNTIYF.

This chain uses TRBV5-8 with TRBJ1-4; 9 nucleotides align to TRBD1. CDR3 length: 14 amino acids. With 4 bases clipped from V and 7 bases from J, the junction kept 5 bases outside the gene matches. Germline CDR1 reads SGHTS; CDR2 reads YDEGEE. The CDR3 DNA follows: TGTGCCAGCAGCCCGGGACAGGGAAGTGAAAAACTGTTTTTT. It codes for CASSPGQGSEKLFF.

CDR3 in DNA: TGCGCCAGCAGCTTAGGAGGGGCGTCAACCTACGAGCAGTACTTC. Protein sequence: CASSLGGASTYEQYF. The gene calls are TRBV5-1 and TRBJ2-7, with a possible D match to TRBD2 (6 bases). The germline V gene has CDR1 SGHRS and CDR2 YFSETQ. The CDR3 runs to 15 residues. V lost 2 bases and J lost 2, with 14 bases in between.

The V and J genes are TRBV7-2 and TRBJ2-6; D is unclear. The V end was cut by 5 bases, the J end by 1 base, with 12 bases between. Germline CDR1 is SGHTA and CDR2 is FQGNSA. This CDR3 has 16 residues. For the CDR3, the DNA is TGTGCCAGCAGCCAAGATTCCGGGTCTGGGGCCAACGTCCTGACTTTC. Translating it yields CASSQDSGSGANVLTF.

This chain joins TRBV5-1 and TRBJ2-5, with TRBD1 identical over 8 bases. Trimming at V came to 0 bases and at J to 4 bases, leaving 14 bases not matched to a gene. The CDR3 loop spans 18 amino acids. The germline gives CDR1 SGHRS, CDR2 YFSETQ. For the CDR3, the DNA is TGCGCCAGCAGCTTGGGTTTGTTGTCTGGGACAGGAGGAGAGACCCAGTACTTC. Translating gives CASSLGLLSGTGGETQYF.

The rearrangement joins TRBV11-2 to TRBJ2-2, with D unresolved. This CDR3 contains 14 residues. Germline V gene data show CDR1 as SGHAT and CDR2 as FQNNGV. V was clipped by 3 bases and J by 2 bases, with 7 bases between them. The chain's CDR3 is CASSFGVNTGELFF. As DNA, the CDR3 is TGTGCCAGCAGCTTCGGAGTTAACACCGGGGAGCTGTTTTTT.

The CDR3 region has the DNA TGCGCCAGCAGCCGGGAACTAGCGCAAATCAATGAGCAGTTCTTC. Its translation: CASSRELAQINEQFF. J is TRBJ2-1 and V is TRBV4-1; 7 nucleotides agree with TRBD2. CDR1 and CDR2 from the germline V gene are MGHRA and YSYEKL. This CDR3 spans 15 amino acids. J gave up 6 bases and V 4 bases, and 9 bases lay outside the gene matches.

This chain links TRBV7-3 with TRBJ2-3, with 10 bases aligning to TRBD2. The germline V gene has CDR1 SGHTA and CDR2 FQGTGA. J gave up 8 bases and V 1 base, and 9 bases lay outside the gene matches. The CDR3 totals 16 residues. The CDR3 nucleotides read TGTGCCAGCAGCTTAAACCTAGCGGGAGAGGGAGGTACGCAGTATTTT. Encoded protein: CASSLNLAGEGGTQYF.